These 17 T cell receptor beta chains came from one sample sequenced in a study of T cells in Graves' hyperthyroidism and ophthalmopathy. Amplified TCR beta CDR3 regions came from RNA transcripts. HTBI primers were employed in a first-round RT-PCR of the TCR CDR3. TCRdb re-derived calls from the multiplex PCR reads in MiXCR, one entry per CDR3 protein. The sample shows about 600,000 distinct CDR3 sequences, about 16% of them seen only once. Sequencing was carried out using blood. The origin of the receptors is a woman in her 40s with Graves' ophthalmopathy.

This clonotype showed up many times. The chain carries TRBV6-1 and TRBJ2-7; no definite D call. V lost 4 bases to trimming and J lost 2 bases, with 12 bases between them. Germline V gives CDR1 MNHNS, CDR2 SASEGT. The CDR3 is 14 amino acids. This CDR3 reads CASSATVLTYEQYF. The CDR3 nucleotides read TGTGCCAGCAGTGCTACAGTGCTCACCTACGAGCAGTACTTC.

A remark on this clonotype: A much more abundant neighbour one base away suggests this may be a read error. The chain links TRBV11-2 to TRBJ2-1, with 14 nucleotides matching TRBD2. V dropped 6 bases and J dropped 8; count of bases not matched to a gene: 6. The CDR3 totals 15 residues. CDR1 SGHAT and CDR2 FQNNGV come from the germline V gene. Here the CDR3 DNA reads TGTGCCAGCAGAGGACCGGGACTAGCGGGGGATGAGCAGTTCTTC. It is translated as CASRGPGLAGDEQFF.

The chain uses TRBV6-1 and TRBJ1-4; D is undetermined. Germline CDR1 MNHNS, CDR2 SASEGT. The CDR3 runs 13 residues. The CDR3 DNA is TGTACCCACAGCGCCAAGGTGAATGAAAAACTGTTTTTT. Encoded protein: CTHSAKVNEKLFF.

In its sample, this clonotype was seen a few times. The rearrangement uses TRBV2 and TRBJ2-7; no reliable D call. V dropped 5 bases and J dropped 3 bases, with 11 bases sitting between them. The germline V gene has CDR1 SNHLY and CDR2 FYNNEI. CDR3 size: 13 residues. The CDR3 region has the DNA TGTGCCAGCAGTCTTATGCGCCTCTACGAGCAGTACTTC. It codes for CASSLMRLYEQYF.

J is TRBJ1-5 and V is TRBV12-3 or TRBV12-4; no clear D. The V gene lost 6 bases and the J gene lost 0 bases, with 9 bases spanning the gap. There are 14 residues in the CDR3. The CDR3 sequence is CASSSAISNQPQHF. CDR3 sequence (DNA): TGTGCCAGCAGCTCAGCCATTAGCAATCAGCCCCAGCATTTT.

This clonotype appeared many times. The chain links TRBV6-1 to TRBJ2-3; 10 bases map to TRBD1. Germline V gene sequence: CDR1 MNHNS, CDR2 SASEGT. CDR3 length: 15 residues. For the CDR3, the DNA is TGTGCTAGCTTCGGGACAGGGGTGAGCACAGATACGCAGTATTTT. The encoded protein is CASFGTGVSTDTQYF.

V and J are TRBV15 and TRBJ2-5; TRBD1 aligns across 8 bases. The J segment lost 2 bases and the V segment lost 3 bases, leaving 5 bases of the junction unmatched. Germline CDR1 reads LNHNV; CDR2 reads YYDKDF (reference sequence). This CDR3 region has 15 residues. CDR3 amino acids: CATSREDRVQETQYF. The CDR3 bases are TGTGCCACCAGCAGGGAGGACAGGGTGCAAGAGACCCAGTACTTC.

In its sample, this clonotype was seen many times. The J gene is TRBJ2-1, the V gene TRBV20-1, with 7 positions matching TRBD2. The CDR3 is made up of 14 amino acids. V was clipped by 1 base and J by 8 bases; unmatched bases: 8. Germline lookup yields CDR1 DFQATT and CDR2 SNEGSKA (reference sequence). The CDR3 DNA reads as TGCAGTGCTAGAGCTAGCGGAAGCCCCCATGAGCAGTTCTTC. Amino acid sequence: CSARASGSPHEQFF.

This clonotype was observed at least ten times. In nucleotides, the CDR3 is TGCAGTGCGGGGACTAGCGGGAGTAGGGCCGGGGAGCTGTTTTTT. Its protein product is CSAGTSGSRAGELFF. The chain uses TRBV20-1 and TRBJ2-2, with 14 bases that match TRBD2. The trim removed 6 bases at V and 6 bases at J, leaving 6 bases unmatched. The CDR3 is made up of 15 amino acids. Germline V gene data show CDR1 as DFQATT and CDR2 as SNEGSKA (reference sequence).

This clonotype was counted ten times or more. The junction shows a germline mismatch at one end, possibly a read error. The chain links TRBV5-1 to TRBJ1-1, with D uncertain. Germline values: CDR1 SGHRS, CDR2 YFSETQ. This CDR3 is built from 13 residues. This CDR3 is CASSLVLNTEAFF. CDR3 nucleotides: TGTGCCAGCAGTTTAGTCCTGAACACTGAAGCTTTCTTT. Looking up the rest from reference TRBV5-1 and TRBJ1-1 gives the full variable domain: KAGVTQTPRYLIKTRGQQVTLSCSPISGHRSVSWYQQTPGQGLQFLFEYFSETQRNKGNFPGRFSGRQFSNSRSEMNVSTLELGDSALYLCASSLVLNTEAFFGQGTRLTVV.

This clonotype occurred many times. This sequence joins TRBV11-2 and TRBJ2-5; 7 bases line up with TRBD1. The CDR3 extends over 13 amino acids. The V gene end was trimmed by 4 bases and the J gene end by 3 bases; junction bases not matched to a gene: 2. Germline V gene data show CDR1 as SGHAT and CDR2 as FQNNGV. CDR3 nucleotide sequence: TGTGCCAGCAGCTACGACAGGGAAGAGACCCAGTACTTC. Translation gives CASSYDREETQYF.

V usage is TRBV20-1 and J usage is TRBJ1-6; D perhaps matches TRBD1 (6 bases). The CDR3 consists of 17 residues. CDR1 and CDR2 from the germline V gene are DFQATT and SNEGSKA (reference sequence). The V and J ends lost 0 bases and 6 bases respectively, with 18 bases between them. Here the CDR3 reads CSARDTNTQGFNSPLHF. As DNA, the CDR3 is TGCAGTGCTAGAGATACCAACACCCAGGGGTTTAATTCACCCCTCCACTTT.

In this sample, this clonotype turned up many times. The V call is TRBV7-3, the J call TRBJ2-3; 8 bases are shared with TRBD2. V gave up 6 bases and J gave up 4 bases; unmatched junction bases: 6. The V gene's germline CDR1 is SGHTA and CDR2 FQGTGA. This CDR3 region has 14 residues. CDR3 nucleotides: TGTGCCAGCAGTTTGGCGGGGGGTTCAGATACGCAGTATTTT. Its protein product is CASSLAGGSDTQYF.

This clonotype turned up a few times. The chain recombines TRBV10-3 with TRBJ2-7; no clear D gene. Germline loops: CDR1 ENHRY, CDR2 SYGVKD. Trimming took off 0 bases at V and 2 bases at J, with 5 bases between the two ends. This CDR3 region has 13 residues. The DNA of the CDR3 is TGTGCCATCAGTGAGTCGAGTACCTACGAGCAGTACTTC. Translation: CAISESSTYEQYF.

This clonotype came up a few times. A read error may explain this, as a much larger clone is one base away. The V gene is TRBV2, the J gene TRBJ2-7; possible D gene TRBD2, 6 bases. Trimming stripped 11 bases from V and 1 base from J, with 15 bases between. CDR1 is SNHLY, CDR2 FYNNEI, per germline. The CDR3 contains 13 residues. Written as DNA, the CDR3 is TGTGCCGGCCAACCCAGCGGGTCCTACGAGCAGTACTTC. This sequence encodes CAGQPSGSYEQYF.

The genes are TRBV27 and TRBJ2-1, with 7 bases identical to TRBD2. The V segment lost 7 bases and the J segment 8 bases; nucleotides outside the gene matches: 11. This CDR3 has 14 amino acids. CDR1 MNHEY and CDR2 SMNVEV come from the germline V gene (reference sequence). This CDR3 is CASTLRWRGYEQFF. The CDR3 bases are TGTGCCAGCACCCTTCGGTGGCGGGGGTATGAGCAGTTCTTC.

A word on this clonotype: With a much larger clone just one base away, this may be a read error. The chain is built from TRBV2 and TRBJ2-3; 11 bases match TRBD2. The CDR3 totals 14 residues. The trim removed 10 bases at V and 5 bases at J, leaving 8 bases unmatched. Germline V CDR1 and CDR2: SNHLY, FYNNEI. CDR3 loop: CAMGLAEVQDTQYF. Here the CDR3 DNA reads TGTGCCATGGGACTAGCGGAAGTACAAGATACGCAGTATTTT.